The T cell receptor beta chain under discussion was sequenced for a study of shared clonotypes between healthy human individuals. General study points: Enrolling few donors narrowed the genetic and exposure-history diversity that was represented. Some naive CD4 clonotypes, around 4.9%, turned up in common across several donors.

The assay was immunoSEQ multiplex PCR, and TCRdb's table has in-frame clones only and misses some. Of about 1.5 million clones listed, 98% are singletons. In the case of this clone: What it recognizes is unknown.

The V and J ends lost 0 bases and 15 bases respectively, with 21 bases between them. CDR3 length equals 15 residues. CDR1 LGHNA and CDR2 YSLEER come from the germline V gene. The chain carries TRBV4-3 and TRBJ2-1, with D possibly being TRBD2 (7 bases). Sequencing was performed on naive CD4+ T cells sorted from blood. Sample subset: CD45RA+ positively selected. The TCR sequence derives from a man aged 30 to 39 in good health. The CDR3 loop is CASSQERMGEGVMFF. The CDR3 DNA sequence: TGCGCCAGCAGCCAAGAGAGGATGGGGGAGGGGGTTATGTTCTTC.